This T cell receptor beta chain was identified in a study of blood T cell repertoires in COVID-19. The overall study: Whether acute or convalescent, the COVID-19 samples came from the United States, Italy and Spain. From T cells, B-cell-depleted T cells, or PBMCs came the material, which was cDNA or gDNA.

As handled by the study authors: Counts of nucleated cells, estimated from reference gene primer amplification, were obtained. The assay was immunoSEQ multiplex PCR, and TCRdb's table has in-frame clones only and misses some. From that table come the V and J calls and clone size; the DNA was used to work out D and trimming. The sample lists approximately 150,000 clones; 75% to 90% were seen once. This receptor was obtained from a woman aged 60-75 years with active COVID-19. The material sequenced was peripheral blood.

The CDR3 is CAWSRDAPEAFF. CDR3 nucleotides: TGTGCCTGGAGCAGGGATGCCCCTGAAGCTTTCTTT. The rearrangement uses TRBV30 and TRBJ1-1, with D maybe TRBD1 (5 bases). Between the trimmed V and J ends, which lost 3 bases and 6 bases, there was a span of 11 bases. The CDR3 contains 12 residues. CDR1 and CDR2 (germline): GTSNPN, SVGIG (reference sequence).